These 15 T cell receptor beta chains originate from one sample sequenced in a study of CD4 T cells in relation to SARS-CoV-2 and coronaviruses. Profiled with immunoSEQ multiplex PCR; TCRdb holds only in-frame clones, not every one. The repertoire holds around 15,000 clones, with about 73% as singletons. For these TCRs, the target antigens are not known. The unexposed donors gave CD4+ T cells in about 2011-2018, prior to COVID-19. The cells were cultured for less than twelve days before CD4+ T cells were isolated. Sequencing was performed on CD4+ T cells from PBMCs, cultured in vitro. These receptor sequences come from a human donor in good health.

V and J are TRBV3-1 (or the pseudogene TRBV3-2) and TRBJ2-3; 7 nucleotides match TRBD2. The CDR3 totals 15 residues. Germline assignment: CDR1 LGHDT and CDR2 YNNKEL (reference sequence). Trimming cost V 0 bases and J 2 bases; bases outside gene matches: 2. CDR3 region: CASSQDLAVTDTQYF. CDR3 nucleotide sequence: TGTGCCAGCAGCCAAGACCTAGCGGTCACAGATACGCAGTATTTT.

The chain joins TRBV7-3 to TRBJ1-6; D may be TRBD1 (6 bases). The CDR3 is 14 amino acids. Looked up from germline, CDR1 is SGHTA and CDR2 is FQGTGA. The ends were cut back, 2 bases at V and 6 bases at J, with 8 bases in the middle. Here the CDR3 DNA reads TGTGCCAGCAGCTTAGGACAGCCTAATTCACCCCTCCACTTT. Protein: CASSLGQPNSPLHF.

By its share, this clone is medium-sized. The chain uses TRBV9 and TRBJ1-2; 9 bases agree with TRBD1. Germline V gene data show CDR1 as SGDLS and CDR2 as YYNGEE. V gave up 4 bases and J gave up 2 bases; unmatched junction bases: 6. The CDR3 is 15 residues long. The chain's CDR3 is CASSLLGTGNYGYTF. The DNA of the CDR3 is TGTGCCAGCAGCCTACTAGGGACAGGGAACTATGGCTACACCTTC.

This clone was seen only once. Within the sample, other DNA sequences also encode this same CDR3. The chain joins TRBV12-3 or TRBV12-4 to TRBJ2-4; D not certain. Trimming left V 3 bases short and J 3 bases short, with 6 bases between. The CDR3 has 13 amino acids. CDR3 protein: CASSFGGKNIQYF. The CDR3 DNA reads TGTGCCAGCAGTTTCGGCGGCAAAAACATTCAGTACTTC.

This chain links TRBV12-3 or TRBV12-4 with TRBJ2-7; D unclear. The CDR3 consists of 11 residues. V lost 1 base and J 5 bases, leaving 3 bases between the germline ends. CDR3 DNA sequence: TGTGCCAGCAGTTTAGGCCACGAGCAGTACTTC. Its protein product is CASSLGHEQYF.

DNA of the CDR3: TGTGCCAGCAGGGATGACAGTCATGGCTACACCTTC. Protein sequence: CASRDDSHGYTF. This chain joins TRBV2 and TRBJ1-2, with D tentatively TRBD1 (5 bases). The CDR3 totals 12 residues. The germline V gene has CDR1 SNHLY and CDR2 FYNNEI. Trimming took off 6 bases at V and 6 bases at J, with 11 bases between the two ends.

This clone has a handful of counts. The genes are TRBV20-1 and TRBJ1-2; possible D gene TRBD1, 5 bases. CDR1 is DFQATT and CDR2 is SNEGSKA in the germline V gene (reference sequence). The CDR3 loop spans 11 amino acids. V lost 6 bases and J 4 bases, leaving 9 bases between the germline ends. The chain's CDR3 is CSARAVYGYTF. CDR3 sequence (DNA): TGCAGTGCCAGGGCCGTCTATGGCTACACCTTC.

The rearrangement links TRBV5-1 to TRBJ1-3; 9 positions agree with TRBD1. Trimming at V came to 0 bases and at J to 4 bases, leaving 8 bases not matched to a gene. The CDR3 consists of 17 residues. CDR1 and CDR2 (germline): SGHRS, YFSETQ. CDR3 in DNA: TGCGCCAGCAGCTTGGTGGGACAGGGATTGAGGGGAAACACCATATATTTT. This sequence encodes CASSLVGQGLRGNTIYF.

The V call is TRBV19, the J call TRBJ1-2, with 7 bases identical to TRBD1. Germline V gene sequence: CDR1 LNHDA, CDR2 SQIVND (reference sequence). The length of the CDR3 is 15 residues. V dropped 5 bases and J dropped 3; count of bases not matched to a gene: 9. The CDR3 sequence is CASSGERTGDYGYTF. DNA of the CDR3: TGTGCCAGTAGTGGGGAGAGGACAGGCGACTATGGCTACACCTTC.

This chain links TRBV4-1 with TRBJ1-5, with a possible D match to TRBD1 (5 bases). V lost 2 bases and J 2 bases, leaving 10 bases between the germline ends. The CDR3 has 15 amino acids. Germline V lookup: CDR1 MGHRA, CDR2 YSYEKL. Here the CDR3 reads CASSQSAQGNQPQHF. In DNA, the CDR3 is TGCGCCAGCAGCCAATCGGCACAGGGCAATCAGCCCCAGCATTTT.

This clone has more than one count but fewer than ten. The genes are TRBV2 and TRBJ1-4; D ambiguous. The CDR3 spans 13 residues. Germline V gene sequence: CDR1 SNHLY, CDR2 FYNNEI. Trimming took 8 bases from V and 5 from J, leaving 12 bases between them. The CDR3 DNA reads TGTGCCAGCGCCGGGCCCGAAAATGAAAAACTGTTTTTT. Its translation is CASAGPENEKLFF.

The chain is built from TRBV30 and TRBJ1-5; weak D call: TRBD1 (5 bases). Germline V CDR1 and CDR2: GTSNPN, SVGIG (reference sequence). CDR3 length equals 14 residues. V was cut by 0 bases and J by 3 bases, with 9 bases left in between. The CDR3 DNA follows: TGTGCCTGGAGTGTATACAGGCTCAATCAGCCCCAGCATTTT. Its protein product is CAWSVYRLNQPQHF. Full variable domain (missing parts from reference TRBV30 and TRBJ1-5): SQTIHQWPATLVQPVGSPLSLECTVEGTSNPNLYWYRQAAGRGLQLLFYSVGIGQISSEVPQNLSASRPQDRQFILSSKKLLLSDSGFYLCAWSVYRLNQPQHFGDGTRLSIL.

The chain links TRBV4-1 to TRBJ1-6; D is unresolved. The CDR3 is 13 residues long. V gave up 0 bases and J gave up 12 bases, with 9 bases separating them. CDR1 is MGHRA, CDR2 YSYEKL, per germline. The CDR3 DNA is TGCGCCAGCAGCCAAGAATCCCTTCTACCCCTCCACTTT. Amino acids: CASSQESLLPLHF.

The chain carries TRBV3-1 (or the pseudogene TRBV3-2) and TRBJ2-5; no clear D gene. The CDR3 totals 11 residues. Trimming shortened V by 6 bases and J by 3 bases, and 5 bases separated the two germline ends. In germline, CDR1 is LGHDT, CDR2 YNNKEL (reference sequence). CDR3: CASSLKETQYF. In DNA, the CDR3 is TGTGCCAGCAGTTTGAAAGAGACCCAGTACTTC.

The chain joins TRBV28 to TRBJ2-5, with D possibly TRBD2 on 5 matching bases. Germline CDR1 reads MDHEN; CDR2 reads SYDVKM. Deletions cut 8 bases from V and 4 bases from J, with 8 bases between. This CDR3 has 11 residues. Written as DNA, the CDR3 is TGTGCCAGCCGGAGCGGAGAGACCCAGTACTTC. This codes for CASRSGETQYF.